Listed below are T cell receptor beta chains from one sample, sequenced in a study of T-cell reconstitution after alpha-beta-depleted transplantation in children. TCRdb independently ran MiXCR on the PCR reads; one entry per CDR3 protein. The sample carries about 410,000 distinct CDR3 sequences, roughly 21% recorded once. Sequences were derived from PBMCs from the stem cell graft donor, sampled from the stem cell graft. Every receptor here comes from a human donor who donated a stem cell graft to a child with acute myeloid leukemia. Both conserved end residues are part of each CDR3. The D gene is left open where the match is weak. Clone size, where shown, is once, few, many, or a class for clones that have expanded.

v_gene	d_gene	j_gene	abundance	CDR3aa	CDR3nt
TRBV29-1	-	TRBJ1-2	few	CSVVGDGYTF	TGCAGCGTTGTAGGGGATGGCTACACCTTC
TRBV29-1	TRBD2	TRBJ2-7	many	CSVVASGRYEQYF	TGCAGCGTTGTTGCTAGCGGGAGATACGAGCAGTACTTC
TRBV29-1	-	TRBJ2-1	few	CSALGWDLYNEQFF	TGCAGCGCCCTAGGGTGGGACTTATACAATGAGCAGTTCTTC
TRBV29-1	-	TRBJ2-5	-	CSVYNRGRFQETQYF	TGCAGCGTCTATAACAGAGGACGGTTCCAAGAGACCCAGTACTTC
TRBV25-1	TRBD2	TRBJ2-3	few	CASSASSRETSGIGDTQYF	TGTGCCAGCAGTGCCTCCTCCCGAGAGACTAGCGGGATAGGAGATACGCAGTATTTT
TRBV2	-	TRBJ2-1	-	CASSEQFF	TGTGCCAGCAGTGAACAGTTCTTC
TRBV9	-	TRBJ2-2	-	CASSGTPRDFNTGELFF	TGTGCCAGCAGCGGGACCCCTCGGGACTTCAACACCGGGGAGCTGTTTTTT
TRBV20-1	TRBD1	TRBJ1-5	-	CSARDGLIDREDQPQHF	TGCAGTGCTAGAGACGGACTTATCGACAGGGAAGATCAGCCCCAGCATTTT
TRBV28	TRBD2	TRBJ2-5	many	CASSLASSGPYQETQYF	TGTGCCAGCAGTTTAGCGTCTAGCGGGCCGTACCAAGAGACCCAGTACTTC
TRBV4-2	-	TRBJ2-2	-	CASSQDLRAGELFF	TGTGCCAGCAGCCAAGATCTCCGGGCCGGGGAGCTGTTTTTT
TRBV29-1	TRBD1	TRBJ2-7	few	CSVETGESYEQYF	TGCAGCGTTGAGACAGGGGAATCATACGAGCAGTACTTC
TRBV20-1	-	TRBJ2-1	many	CSASIDWSSYNEQFF	TGCAGTGCTTCCATAGATTGGAGCTCCTACAATGAGCAGTTCTTC
TRBV20-1	TRBD2	TRBJ2-1	once	CSAKLAGVYSYNEQFF	TGCAGTGCTAAACTAGCGGGAGTTTACTCCTACAATGAGCAGTTCTTC
TRBV11-2	-	TRBJ2-1	few	CASSLDARGVDEQFF	TGTGCCAGCAGCTTAGACGCCAGGGGGGTCGATGAGCAGTTCTTC
TRBV7-6	TRBD1	TRBJ1-1	-	CASSPGQIDMNTEAFF	TGTGCCAGCAGCCCGGGACAGATCGACATGAACACTGAAGCTTTCTTT
TRBV11-2	-	TRBJ2-4	few	CASSLQGPNIQYF	TGTGCCAGCAGCTTACAGGGCCCAAACATTCAGTACTTC
TRBV29-1	-	TRBJ1-4	many	CSVERWVGEKLFF	TGCAGCGTTGAACGGTGGGTTGGGGAAAAACTGTTTTTT
TRBV20-1	TRBD2	TRBJ2-7	many	CSAEGLVMSYEQYF	TGCAGTGCTGAGGGACTAGTGATGTCCTACGAGCAGTACTTC
TRBV3-1	-	TRBJ2-7	-	CASSQAGSYEQYF	TGCGCCAGCAGCCAAGCCGGGAGCTACGAGCAGTACTTC
TRBV27	TRBD2	TRBJ2-3	few	CGVLAGVGTQYF	TGCGGCGTACTCGCGGGAGTGGGTACGCAGTATTTT
TRBV11-2	TRBD2	TRBJ2-5	few	CATQRGQETQYF	TGTGCCACCCAGCGGGGCCAAGAGACCCAGTACTTC
TRBV5-1	-	TRBJ1-4	few	CASSLEHHGEKLFF	TGCGCCAGCAGCTTGGAACATCATGGTGAAAAACTGTTTTTT
TRBV3-1	-	TRBJ2-1	-	CASGRDEYNEQFF	TGTGCCAGCGGGCGGGACGAATACAATGAGCAGTTCTTC
TRBV28	TRBD1	TRBJ2-7	-	CASAHRDRDYEQYF	TGTGCCAGCGCTCACCGGGACAGGGACTACGAGCAGTACTTC
TRBV12-3/TRBV12-4	-	TRBJ2-1	few	CASSLELPYNEQFF	TGTGCCAGCAGTTTAGAACTTCCCTACAATGAGCAGTTCTTC
TRBV12-3/TRBV12-4	TRBD2	TRBJ2-1	many	CASSWASGPLDNEQFF	TGTGCCAGCAGCTGGGCTAGCGGCCCCCTAGACAATGAGCAGTTCTTC
TRBV5-1	-	TRBJ2-3	-	CASSPYPQGRDTQYF	TGCGCCAGCAGCCCCTACCCACAGGGTAGAGATACGCAGTATTTT
TRBV12-3/TRBV12-4	TRBD1	TRBJ1-1	many	CASSLTGDTEAFF	TGTGCCAGCAGCTTAACAGGGGACACTGAAGCTTTCTTT
TRBV20-1	-	TRBJ2-7	-	CSARDEFYEQYF	TGCAGTGCTAGAGATGAGTTCTACGAGCAGTACTTC
TRBV5-1	-	TRBJ2-1	many	CASSLGSYTSINEQFF	TGCGCCAGCAGCTTGGGATCCTACACTAGTATCAATGAGCAGTTCTTC
TRBV27	TRBD1	TRBJ2-7	-	CASTGTGYYEQYF	TGTGCCAGCACCGGGACAGGGTACTACGAGCAGTACTTC
TRBV20-1	-	TRBJ2-7	few	CSALGTTANYEQYF	TGCAGTGCTCTTGGGACAACGGCCAACTACGAGCAGTACTTC
TRBV7-9	TRBD2	TRBJ2-5	few	CATLQRGREETQYF	TGTGCCACCCTCCAGCGGGGGCGGGAAGAGACCCAGTACTTC
TRBV6-1	TRBD1	TRBJ2-7	many	CASKPGGQGAYEQYF	TGTGCCAGCAAACCGGGAGGACAGGGGGCTTACGAGCAGTACTTC
TRBV25-1	-	TRBJ2-1	-	CASTAQAGPRIF	TGTGCCAGCACCGCTCAAGCGGGTCCCCGAATCTTC
TRBV9	-	TRBJ2-1	-	CASSVAPTSQNEQFF	TGTGCCAGCAGCGTAGCCCCCACTAGTCAGAATGAGCAGTTCTTC
TRBV29-1	TRBD2	TRBJ2-1	-	CSAGGAYNEQFF	TGCAGCGCGGGGGGGGCCTACAATGAGCAGTTCTTC
TRBV6-5	TRBD2	TRBJ2-7	-	CAAQKGTSGSLSYEQYF	TGTGCCGCCCAAAAGGGGACTAGCGGGAGTCTGTCCTACGAGCAGTACTTC
TRBV6-2/TRBV6-3	-	TRBJ2-7	-	CASQRTEYREQYF	TGTGCCAGCCAAAGGACAGAGTATCGAGAGCAGTACTTC
TRBV12-3/TRBV12-4	-	TRBJ1-1	few	CASSLGLYTEAFF	TGTGCCAGCAGTCTCGGGTTGTACACTGAAGCTTTCTTT